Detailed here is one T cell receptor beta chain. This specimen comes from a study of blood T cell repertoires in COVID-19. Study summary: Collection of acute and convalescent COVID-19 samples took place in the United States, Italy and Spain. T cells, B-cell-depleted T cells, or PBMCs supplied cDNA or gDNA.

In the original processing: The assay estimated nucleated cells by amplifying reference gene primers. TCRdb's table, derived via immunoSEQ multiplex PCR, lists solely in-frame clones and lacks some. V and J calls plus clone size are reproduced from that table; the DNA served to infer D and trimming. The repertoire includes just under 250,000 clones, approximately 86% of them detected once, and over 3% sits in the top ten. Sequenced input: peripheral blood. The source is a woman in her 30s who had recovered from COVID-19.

The CDR3 DNA is TGTGCCAGCAGCTTAGCTTCTTCCCGCAATGAGCAGTTCTTC. It translates to CASSLASSRNEQFF. This chain uses TRBV11-1 with TRBJ2-1; D unclear. V was trimmed by 0 bases and J by 6 bases, leaving 9 bases between them. CDR1 SGHAT and CDR2 FQDESV come from the germline V gene (reference sequence). The CDR3 length is 14 residues.